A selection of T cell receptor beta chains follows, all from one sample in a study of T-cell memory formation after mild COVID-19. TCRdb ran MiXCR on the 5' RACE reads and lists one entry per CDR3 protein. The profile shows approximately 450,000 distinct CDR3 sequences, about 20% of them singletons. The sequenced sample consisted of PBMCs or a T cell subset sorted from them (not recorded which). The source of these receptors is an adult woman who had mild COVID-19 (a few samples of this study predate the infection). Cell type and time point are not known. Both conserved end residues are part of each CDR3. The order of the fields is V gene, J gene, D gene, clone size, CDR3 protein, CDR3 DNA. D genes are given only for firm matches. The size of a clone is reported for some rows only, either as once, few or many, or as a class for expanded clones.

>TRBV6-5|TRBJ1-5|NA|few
CASSRNPEGNQPQHF
TGTGCCAGCAGCCGCAACCCTGAGGGGAATCAGCCCCAGCATTTT
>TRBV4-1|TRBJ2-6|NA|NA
CASSQLTGLDSGANVLTF
TGCGCCAGCAGCCAGCTGACAGGACTCGACTCTGGGGCCAACGTCCTGACTTTC
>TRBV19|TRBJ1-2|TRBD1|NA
CASSSLATGAAGYTF
TGTGCCAGTAGTTCATTGGCGACAGGGGCGGCTGGCTACACCTTC
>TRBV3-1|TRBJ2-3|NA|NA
CASSQVWGARGDTQYF
TGTGCCAGCAGCCAAGTGTGGGGGGCCCGGGGAGATACGCAGTATTTT
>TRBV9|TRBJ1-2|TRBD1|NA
CASSGGGQGASYYGYTF
TGTGCCAGCAGCGGAGGGGGACAGGGGGCTTCGTACTATGGCTACACCTTC
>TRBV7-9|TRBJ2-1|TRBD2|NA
CASSLVSGIYNEQFF
TGTGCCAGCAGCTTAGTTAGCGGGATCTACAATGAGCAGTTCTTC
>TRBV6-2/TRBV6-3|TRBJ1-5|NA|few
CASREDSNQPQHF
TGTGCCAGCAGGGAAGATAGCAATCAGCCCCAGCATTTT
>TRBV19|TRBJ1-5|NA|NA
CASSILDSPGGPQHF
TGTGCCAGTAGTATTCTGGACTCCCCTGGGGGGCCCCAGCATTTT
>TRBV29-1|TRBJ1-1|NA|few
CSPNTQTEAFF
TGCAGCCCAAATACCCAGACTGAAGCTTTCTTT
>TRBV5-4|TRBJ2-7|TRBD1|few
CASSVQGRVDEQYF
TGTGCCAGCAGCGTACAGGGGCGCGTGGACGAGCAGTACTTC
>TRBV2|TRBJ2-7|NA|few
CASTQVSYEQYF
TGTGCCAGCACGCAGGTCTCCTACGAGCAGTACTTC
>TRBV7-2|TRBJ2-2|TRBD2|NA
CASSLAGRDTGELFF
TGTGCCAGCAGCTTAGCCGGGAGGGACACCGGGGAGCTGTTTTTT
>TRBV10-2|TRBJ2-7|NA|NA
CASTSAGIRTYEQYF
TGCGCCAGTACCTCAGCAGGCATTCGAACCTACGAGCAGTACTTC
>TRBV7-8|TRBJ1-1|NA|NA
CASSGGAEAFF
TGTGCCAGCAGCGGGGGGGCGGAAGCTTTCTTT
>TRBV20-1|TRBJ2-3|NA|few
CSAVAENTDTQYF
TGCAGTGCTGTCGCCGAGAACACAGATACGCAGTATTTT
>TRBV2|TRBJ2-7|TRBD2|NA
CASKRGSYEQYF
TGTGCCAGCAAGCGGGGCTCATACGAGCAGTACTTC
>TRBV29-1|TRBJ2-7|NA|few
CSASSPPGHEYF
TGCAGCGCCTCGTCACCCCCGGGACACGAGTACTTC
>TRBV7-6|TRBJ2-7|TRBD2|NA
CASKSGGPSSYEQYF
TGTGCCAGCAAGAGCGGGGGGCCAAGCTCCTACGAGCAGTACTTC
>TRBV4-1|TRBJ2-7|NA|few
CASSQGGAHEQYF
TGCGCCAGCAGCCAAGGGGGGGCCCACGAGCAGTACTTC
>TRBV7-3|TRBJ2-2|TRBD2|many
CASSLLAGASTGELFF
TGTGCCAGCAGCCTTCTAGCGGGGGCCTCCACCGGGGAGCTGTTTTTT
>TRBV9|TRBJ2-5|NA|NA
CASSVAPGSAETQYF
TGTGCCAGCAGCGTAGCGCCAGGGTCGGCGGAGACCCAGTACTTC
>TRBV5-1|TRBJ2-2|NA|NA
CASSPTTNRDGELFF
TGCGCCAGCAGCCCTACAACAAACAGGGACGGGGAGCTGTTTTTT
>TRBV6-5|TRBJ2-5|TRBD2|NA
CASSYALAGGPQYF
TGTGCCAGCAGTTACGCCCTAGCGGGGGGGCCTCAGTACTTC
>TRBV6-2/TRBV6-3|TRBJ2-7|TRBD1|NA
CASSSYRGTYEQYF
TGTGCCAGCAGTTCATACAGGGGGACCTACGAGCAGTACTTC
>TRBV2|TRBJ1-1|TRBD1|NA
CASSGQGYEAFF
TGTGCCAGCAGTGGACAGGGGTATGAAGCTTTCTTT
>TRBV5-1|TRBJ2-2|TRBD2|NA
CASSLEPSGGAPGELFF
TGCGCCAGCAGCTTGGAGCCCAGCGGGGGGGCCCCCGGGGAGCTGTTTTTT
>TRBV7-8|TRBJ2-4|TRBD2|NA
CASSLRTPERGEAKNIQYF
TGTGCCAGCAGCTTAAGGACGCCCGAGCGGGGGGAAGCCAAAAACATTCAGTACTTC
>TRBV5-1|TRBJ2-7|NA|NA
CASSLRDNSYEQYF
TGCGCCAGCAGCCTCCGGGACAACTCCTACGAGCAGTACTTC
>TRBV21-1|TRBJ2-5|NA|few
CASSETGGFRKTQYF
TGTGCCAGCAGCGAAACAGGGGGCTTTAGGAAGACCCAGTACTTC
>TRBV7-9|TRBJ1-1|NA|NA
CASSLVGANTEAFF
TGTGCCAGCAGCTTGGTTGGGGCGAACACTGAAGCTTTCTTT
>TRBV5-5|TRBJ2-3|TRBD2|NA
CASSLVSGSTDTQYF
TGTGCCAGCAGCTTGGTCAGCGGGAGTACAGATACGCAGTATTTT
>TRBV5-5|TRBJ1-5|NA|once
CASSLVSGQSNQPQHF
TGTGCCAGCAGCTTGGTGTCAGGGCAGAGCAATCAGCCCCAGCATTTT
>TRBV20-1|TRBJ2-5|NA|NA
CSARAWETQYF
TGCAGTGCTAGAGCCTGGGAGACCCAGTACTTC
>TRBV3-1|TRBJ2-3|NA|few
CASSHIRDGYTDTQYF
TGTGCCAGCAGCCACATACGCGACGGGTACACAGATACGCAGTATTTT
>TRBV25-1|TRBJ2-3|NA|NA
CASSDSDTQYF
TGTGCCAGCAGTGACTCAGATACGCAGTATTTT
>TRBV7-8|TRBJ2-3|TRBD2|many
CASSFTSGGSADTQYF
TGTGCCAGCAGCTTTACTAGCGGGGGGAGTGCAGATACGCAGTATTTT
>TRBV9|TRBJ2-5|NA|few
CASSVPPAEDSQETQYF
TGTGCCAGCAGCGTTCCCCCCGCCGAGGACTCCCAAGAGACCCAGTACTTC
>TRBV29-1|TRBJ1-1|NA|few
CSVGTTNTEAFF
TGCAGCGTTGGGACCACGAACACTGAAGCTTTCTTT
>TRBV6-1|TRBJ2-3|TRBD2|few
CASIRRAGGPKSTDTQYF
TGTGCCAGCATTCGAAGAGCGGGGGGGCCTAAGAGCACAGATACGCAGTATTTT
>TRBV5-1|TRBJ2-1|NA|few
CASSLVRTAYTYNEQFF
TGCGCCAGCAGCTTGGTTAGGACAGCCTACACCTACAATGAGCAGTTCTTC
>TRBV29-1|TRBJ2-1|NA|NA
CSVEDLIDNEQFF
TGCAGCGTTGAAGATCTGATAGACAATGAGCAGTTCTTC
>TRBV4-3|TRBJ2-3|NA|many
CASSLGQISDTQYF
TGCGCCAGCAGCCTAGGACAGATTTCAGATACGCAGTATTTT
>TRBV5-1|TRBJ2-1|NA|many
CASSLESSYNEQFF
TGCGCCAGCAGCTTGGAATCCTCCTACAATGAGCAGTTCTTC
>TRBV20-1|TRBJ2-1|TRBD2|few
CSAGRTGGPDEQFF
TGCAGTGCGGGGAGGACGGGGGGGCCCGATGAGCAGTTCTTC
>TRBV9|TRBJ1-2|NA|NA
CASSAPLGGGSHYGYTF
TGTGCCAGCAGCGCACCCCTTGGGGGGGGAAGTCACTATGGCTACACCTTC
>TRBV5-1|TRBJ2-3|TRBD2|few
CASSLPPGLAGGRDTQYF
TGCGCCAGCAGCTTGCCCCCGGGGCTAGCGGGAGGAAGAGATACGCAGTATTTT
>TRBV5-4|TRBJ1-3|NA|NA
CASSLGSPGGNTIYF
TGTGCCAGCAGCTTGGGGAGTCCAGGGGGAAACACCATATATTTT
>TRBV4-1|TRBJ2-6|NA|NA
CASSQVFQGPSGANVLTF
TGCGCCAGCAGCCAAGTCTTCCAGGGGCCCTCTGGGGCCAACGTCCTGACTTTC
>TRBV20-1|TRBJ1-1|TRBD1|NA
CSAGGLTGQGINTEAFF
TGCAGTGCTGGGGGCCTAACGGGACAGGGGATAAACACTGAAGCTTTCTTT
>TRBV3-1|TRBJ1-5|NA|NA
CASSRGGSQPQHF
TGTGCCAGCAGCAGAGGGGGGAGTCAGCCCCAGCATTTT
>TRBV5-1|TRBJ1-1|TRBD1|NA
CASSLQGTGTPAFF
TGCGCCAGCAGCCTACAGGGGACGGGGACCCCGGCTTTCTTT
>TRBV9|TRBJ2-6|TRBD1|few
CASSVEEGAGSGANVLTF
TGTGCCAGCAGCGTAGAAGAGGGGGCCGGCTCTGGGGCCAACGTCCTGACTTTC
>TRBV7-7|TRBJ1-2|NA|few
CASSPCRGRGYGYTF
TGTGCTAGCAGCCCCTGTCGGGGTAGGGGCTATGGCTACACCTTC
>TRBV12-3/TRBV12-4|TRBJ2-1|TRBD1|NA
CASSLGTGGKNEQFF
TGTGCCAGCAGTTTGGGGACAGGGGGCAAAAATGAGCAGTTCTTC
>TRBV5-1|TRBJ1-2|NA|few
CASSLVGNSGYTF
TGCGCCAGCAGCTTGGTGGGGAATTCTGGCTACACCTTC
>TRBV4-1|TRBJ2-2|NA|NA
CDSSQGGRRKAGELFF
TGCGACAGCAGCCAAGGAGGACGGCGGAAGGCCGGGGAGCTGTTTTTT